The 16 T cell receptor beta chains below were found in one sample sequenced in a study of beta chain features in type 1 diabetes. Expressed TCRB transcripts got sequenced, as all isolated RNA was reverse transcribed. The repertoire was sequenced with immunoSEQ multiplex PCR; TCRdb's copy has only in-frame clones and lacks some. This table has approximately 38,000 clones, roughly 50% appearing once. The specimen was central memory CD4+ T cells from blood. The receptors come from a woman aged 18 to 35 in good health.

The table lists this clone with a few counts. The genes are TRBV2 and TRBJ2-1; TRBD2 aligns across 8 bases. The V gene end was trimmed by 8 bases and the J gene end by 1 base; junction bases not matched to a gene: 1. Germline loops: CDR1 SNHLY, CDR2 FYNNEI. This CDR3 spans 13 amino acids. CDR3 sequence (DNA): TGTGCCAGCGAGCGGGAGTCCTACAATGAGCAGTTCTTC. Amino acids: CASERESYNEQFF.

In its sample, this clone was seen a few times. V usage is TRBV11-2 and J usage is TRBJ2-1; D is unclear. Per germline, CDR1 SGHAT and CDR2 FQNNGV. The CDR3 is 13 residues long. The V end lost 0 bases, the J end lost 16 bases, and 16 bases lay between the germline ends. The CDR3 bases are TGTGCCAGCAGCTTAGATCCCCAACTACGACCCTTCTTC. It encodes CASSLDPQLRPFF.

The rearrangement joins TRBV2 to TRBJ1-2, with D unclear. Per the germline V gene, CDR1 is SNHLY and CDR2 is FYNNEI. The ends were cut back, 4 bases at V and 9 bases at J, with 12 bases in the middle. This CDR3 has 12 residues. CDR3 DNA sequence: TGTGCCAGCAGTGCAGGCCTAAGTAGCTACACCTTC. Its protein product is CASSAGLSSYTF. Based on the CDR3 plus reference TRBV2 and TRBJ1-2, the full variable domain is EPEVTQTPSHQVTQMGQEVILRCVPISNHLYFYWYRQILGQKVEFLVSFYNNEISEKSEIFDDQFSVERPDGSNFTLKIRSTKLEDSAMYFCASSAGLSSYTFGSGTRLTVV.

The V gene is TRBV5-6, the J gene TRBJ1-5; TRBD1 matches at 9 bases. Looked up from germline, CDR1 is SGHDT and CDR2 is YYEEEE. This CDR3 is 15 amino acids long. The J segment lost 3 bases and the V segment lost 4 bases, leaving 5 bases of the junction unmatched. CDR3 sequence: CASSTGQGLNQPQHF. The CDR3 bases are TGTGCCAGCAGCACGGGACAGGGCCTCAATCAGCCCCAGCATTTT.

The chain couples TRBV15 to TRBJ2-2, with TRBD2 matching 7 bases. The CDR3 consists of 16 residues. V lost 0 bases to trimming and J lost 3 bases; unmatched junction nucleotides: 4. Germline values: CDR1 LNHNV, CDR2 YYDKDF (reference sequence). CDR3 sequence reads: CATSRDRGEYTGELFF. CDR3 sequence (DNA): TGTGCCACCAGCAGAGATCGGGGGGAATACACCGGGGAGCTGTTTTTT.

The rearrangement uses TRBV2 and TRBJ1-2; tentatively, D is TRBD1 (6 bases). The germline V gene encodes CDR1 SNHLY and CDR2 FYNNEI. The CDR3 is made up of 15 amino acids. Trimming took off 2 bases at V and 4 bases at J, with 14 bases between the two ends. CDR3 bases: TGTGCCAGCAGTGAAACAGGGTTTGGGCCCTATGGCTACACCTTC. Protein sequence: CASSETGFGPYGYTF.

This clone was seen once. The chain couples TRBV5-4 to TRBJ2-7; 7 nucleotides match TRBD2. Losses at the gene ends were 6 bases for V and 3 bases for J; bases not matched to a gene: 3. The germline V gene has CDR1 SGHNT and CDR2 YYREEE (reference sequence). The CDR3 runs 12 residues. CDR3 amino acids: CASNGGGYEQYF. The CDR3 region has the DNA TGTGCCAGCAATGGGGGGGGCTACGAGCAGTACTTC.

This chain's CDR3 is CASSLGPQTYEQYF. CDR3 bases: TGCGCCAGCAGCTTGGGTCCGCAGACCTACGAGCAGTACTTC. The chain links TRBV5-1 to TRBJ2-7, with D hard to call. CDR3 length: 14 residues. Trimming took 0 bases from V and 2 from J, leaving 9 bases between them. Germline CDR1 and CDR2: SGHRS and YFSETQ. The full variable domain, completed using reference TRBV5-1 and TRBJ2-7, is KAGVTQTPRYLIKTRGQQVTLSCSPISGHRSVSWYQQTPGQGLQFLFEYFSETQRNKGNFPGRFSGRQFSNSRSEMNVSTLELGDSALYLCASSLGPQTYEQYFGPGTRLTVT.

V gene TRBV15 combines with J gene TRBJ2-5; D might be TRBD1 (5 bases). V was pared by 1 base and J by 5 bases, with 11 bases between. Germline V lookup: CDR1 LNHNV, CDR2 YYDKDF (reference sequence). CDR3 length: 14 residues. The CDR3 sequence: CATSRGSGSETQYF. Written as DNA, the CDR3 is TGTGCCACCAGCAGAGGGTCAGGGTCGGAGACCCAGTACTTC.

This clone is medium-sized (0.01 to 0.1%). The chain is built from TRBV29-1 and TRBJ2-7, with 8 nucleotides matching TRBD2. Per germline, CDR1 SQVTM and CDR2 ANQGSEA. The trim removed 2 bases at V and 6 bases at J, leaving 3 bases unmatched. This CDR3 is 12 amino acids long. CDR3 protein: CSVETSGAEQYF. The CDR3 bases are TGCAGCGTTGAAACTAGCGGAGCCGAGCAGTACTTC.

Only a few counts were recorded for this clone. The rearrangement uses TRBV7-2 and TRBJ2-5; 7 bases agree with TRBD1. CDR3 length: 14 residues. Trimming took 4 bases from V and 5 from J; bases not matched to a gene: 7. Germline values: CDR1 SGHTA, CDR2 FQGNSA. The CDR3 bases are TGTGCCAGCAGCTCCAACAGGGGCGGGGAGACCCAGTACTTC. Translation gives CASSSNRGGETQYF.

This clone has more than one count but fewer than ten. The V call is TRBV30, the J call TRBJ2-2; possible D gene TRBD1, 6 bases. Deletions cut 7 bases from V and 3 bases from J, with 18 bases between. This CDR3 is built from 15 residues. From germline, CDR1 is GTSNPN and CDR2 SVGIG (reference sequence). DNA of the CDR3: TGTGCCTCCACCGCAGGGGAGCAGGACACCGGGGAGCTGTTTTTT. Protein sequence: CASTAGEQDTGELFF.

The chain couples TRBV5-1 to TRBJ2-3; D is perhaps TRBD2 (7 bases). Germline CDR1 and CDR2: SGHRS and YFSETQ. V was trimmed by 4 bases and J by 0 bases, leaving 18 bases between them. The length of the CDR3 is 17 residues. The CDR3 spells CASSPSVGGLSTDTQYF. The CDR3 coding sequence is TGCGCCAGCAGCCCCAGTGTGGGGGGGCTAAGCACAGATACGCAGTATTTT.

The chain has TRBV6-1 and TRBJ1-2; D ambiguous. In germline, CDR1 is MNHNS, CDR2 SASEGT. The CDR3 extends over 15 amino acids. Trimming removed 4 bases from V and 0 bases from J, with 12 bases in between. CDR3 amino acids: CASSGEGRTNYGYTF. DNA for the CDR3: TGTGCCAGCAGTGGGGAGGGCAGAACTAACTATGGCTACACCTTC.

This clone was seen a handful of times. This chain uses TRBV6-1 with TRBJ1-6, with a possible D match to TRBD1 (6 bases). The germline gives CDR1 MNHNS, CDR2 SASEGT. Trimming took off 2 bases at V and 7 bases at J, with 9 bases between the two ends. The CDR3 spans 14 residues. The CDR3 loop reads CASSELQGNSPLHF. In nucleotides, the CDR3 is TGTGCCAGCAGTGAATTACAGGGAAATTCACCCCTCCACTTT.

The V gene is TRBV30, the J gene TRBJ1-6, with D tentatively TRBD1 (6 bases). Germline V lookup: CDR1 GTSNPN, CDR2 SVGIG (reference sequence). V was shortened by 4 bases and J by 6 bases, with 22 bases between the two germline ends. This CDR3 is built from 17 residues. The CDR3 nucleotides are TGTGCCTGGACCCCACAGCAGGGGCTCATCGGTAATTCACCCCTCCACTTT. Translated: CAWTPQQGLIGNSPLHF.